This TCR beta chain was sequenced during a study of T cells after yellow fever vaccination. Findings of the study overall: Post-booster repertoires contained most primary-vaccination clones again (around 97% CD4, roughly 90% CD8).

The CDR3 totals 14 residues. Germline V lookup: CDR1 SGHTA, CDR2 FQGTGA. With 5 bases clipped from V and 0 bases from J, the junction kept 4 bases outside the gene matches. TCRdb called the 5' RACE reads again in MiXCR, with one record for every CDR3 protein. Among 500,000 to 550,000 distinct CDR3 sequences listed, 21% were seen once. This clonotype was picked up a small number of times. Its antigen is unidentified. The material sequenced was PBMCs, taken 21 days after the first yellow fever vaccination. V usage is TRBV7-3 and J usage is TRBJ2-7; 7 bases are shared with TRBD2. This clonotype was obtained from a man aged 18-30 years who received the YFV17D yellow fever vaccine. CDR3 loop: CASSASGSSYEQYF. The CDR3 nucleotides are TGTGCCAGCAGCGCTAGCGGCAGCTCCTACGAGCAGTACTTC.